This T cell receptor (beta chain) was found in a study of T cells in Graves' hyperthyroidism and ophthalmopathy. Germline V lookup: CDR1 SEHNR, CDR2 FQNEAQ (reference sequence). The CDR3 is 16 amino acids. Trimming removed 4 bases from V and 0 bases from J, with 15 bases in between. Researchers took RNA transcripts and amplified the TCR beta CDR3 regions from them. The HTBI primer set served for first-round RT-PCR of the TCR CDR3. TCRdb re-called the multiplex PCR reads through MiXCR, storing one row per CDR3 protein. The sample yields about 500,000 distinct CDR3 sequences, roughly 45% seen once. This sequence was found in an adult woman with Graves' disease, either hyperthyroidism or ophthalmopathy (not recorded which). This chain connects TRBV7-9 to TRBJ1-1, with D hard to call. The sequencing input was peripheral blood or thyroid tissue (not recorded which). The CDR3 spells CASSSPRGHMNTEAFF. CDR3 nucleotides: TGTGCCAGCAGCTCCCCCCGTGGCCACATGAACACTGAAGCTTTCTTT. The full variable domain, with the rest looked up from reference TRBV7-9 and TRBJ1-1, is DTGVSQNPRHKITKRGQNVTFRCDPISEHNRLYWYRQTLGQGPEFLTYFQNEAQLEKSRLLSDRFSAERPKGSFSTLEIQRTEQGDSAMYLCASSSPRGHMNTEAFFGQGTRLTVV.